Sequencing of this TCR beta chain was carried out in a study of T cell responses to AZD1222 COVID-19 vaccine (dated by TCRdb to the early 2020s). Looking at the study overall: AZD1222 recipients given second doses at about 4 weeks or at about 12 weeks were pooled, since spike-specific TCR depth and breadth were not found to differ between the two schedules. A total of over 230 trial participants underwent TCR sequencing, of whom some 200 had received two doses of AZD1222 and around 25 had received two doses of the MenACWY control vaccine. Trial participants were enrolled by age into 18-55, 56-69 and 70-plus year subgroups, with roughly 160, 29 and 62 TCR-sequenced participants respectively. The investigation overall reported the following: Because no day 14 peak-response samples were available, the repertoires could be characterized only after the peak T cell response. Participants were mostly white British, with more females than males. The authors suggested clonal diversity may have been underestimated. CD4 TCRs associated with the vaccine covered the entire spike protein, and the dominant responses were in regions 160-218 and 743-854. A significant rise in spike-specific TCR breadth and depth was observed after two AZD1222 doses relative to day 0 and relative to MenACWY recipients. Conclusions about previously exposed vaccinees were limited because only five to seven AZD1222 recipients were SARS-CoV-2 seropositive at baseline. Reportedly, close to half of the unique spike-specific TCRs recognized epitopes lying outside the regions that are mutated in the B.1.351 and B.1.1.7 variants. The 56-69-year group was small, and its depth increase did not reach significance, likely because of low power.

The CDR3 regions of human TCRbeta chains were subjected to immunosequencing. Processing in the source paper ran as follows. Repertoire TCRs were checked for matches against a reference library of SARS-CoV-2-specific TCRs that had been generated using the MIRA antigen-specificity platform. Breadth meant the fraction of unique TCRs that were SARS-CoV-2-associated, whereas depth meant the fraction of total T cells that were SARS-CoV-2-associated. Using the MIRA data, each spike-specific TCR was mapped to the spike region that the TCR reacts to and placed in a CD4 or CD8 class. Log10-transformed breadth and depth values were compared by one-way ANOVA with Sidak's multiple comparisons tests. The table comes from immuneACCESS by way of TCRdb, which keeps in-frame sequences with V and J called. Part of the clones is missing from these tables; in studies checked, under half for an unresolved V gene and the rest for unknown reasons. That table supplies the V and J calls and clone size; D and trimming were determined from the DNA. Present in this sample are about 140,000 clones, approximately 90% of which were seen just once. The top ten hold around 2.7% of the sample.

About this clone: What this receptor recognizes is not known. No base quality information exists; no much larger clone differs at one position.

The meaning of the sample's time point label: baseline before first vaccination. Vaccinee samples came from UK trials COV001 and COV002, including a single-blind randomized controlled phase 2/3 trial of AZD1222 (ChAdOx1 nCoV-19) in healthy adults. For TCRbeta chain sequencing, PBMC samples were collected from trial participants at day 0 and at day 28 after the second dose. The CDR3 measures 16 amino acids from cysteine to phenylalanine. CDR3 DNA only is kept here, 48 bases in frame from base 1. From the germline V gene, CDR1 is SGHNT and CDR2 is YENEEA. The germline ends are 11 bases apart after V is trimmed by 2 bases and J by 0 bases.

The sequencing used peripheral blood, collected on day 0 of AZD1222 vaccination. The chain is made from TRBV11-3 and TRBJ2-1; the D gene is tentatively TRBD1 or TRBD2, each matching 5 bases. The receptor was derived from an adult in good health. The DNA sequence is TGTGCCAGCAGCTTACCACGGGGCCCCTCCTACAATGAGCAGTTCTTC. Its protein product is CASSLPRGPSYNEQFF.